Each of the 19 T cell receptor beta chains below was sequenced from the same sample in a study of OX40 agonist ivuxolimab in advanced cancers. Produced via immunoSEQ multiplex PCR; TCRdb's table is partial and in-frame only. The data hold nearly 35,000 clones, with over 80% observed a single time. This material consisted of CD4+ or CD8+ T cells sorted from blood, taken in a trial of the OX40 agonist ivuxolimab. The receptors here all came from an adult with an advanced solid tumor such as melanoma, head and neck, liver or kidney cancer.

V gene TRBV28 combines with J gene TRBJ2-4; tentatively, D is TRBD2 (5 bases). The CDR3 runs to 16 residues. V was shortened by 3 bases and J by 0 bases, with 12 bases between the two germline ends. Germline V CDR1 and CDR2: MDHEN, SYDVKM. CDR3 sequence (DNA): TGTGCCAGCAGTTTTGGGCGGGTGGGAGCCAAAAACATTCAGTACTTC. Translation: CASSFGRVGAKNIQYF. Full variable domain (rest looked up from reference TRBV28 and TRBJ2-4): DVKVTQSSRYLVKRTGEKVFLECVQDMDHENMFWYRQDPGLGLRLIYFSYDVKMKEKGDIPEGYSVSREKKERFSLILESASTNQTSMYLCASSFGRVGAKNIQYFGAGTRLSVL.

The V call is TRBV28, the J call TRBJ2-7; D not certain. The CDR3 has 10 residues. The germline V gene encodes CDR1 MDHEN and CDR2 SYDVKM. V lost 3 bases and J 6 bases, leaving 3 bases between the germline ends. DNA of the CDR3: TGTGCCAGCAGTTTCAGCGAGCAGTACTTC. Amino acids: CASSFSEQYF.

This chain joins TRBV13 and TRBJ2-7; 10 bases fit TRBD1. Germline lookup yields CDR1 PRHDT and CDR2 FYEKMQ (reference sequence). CDR3 length equals 14 residues. V dropped 5 bases and J dropped 2; count of bases not matched to a gene: 3. CDR3 bases: TGTGCCAGCAGCCCCGGACAGGGGGCCTACGAGCAGTACTTC. Protein: CASSPGQGAYEQYF. Together with reference TRBV13 and TRBJ2-7, the CDR3 gives the full variable domain: AAGVIQSPRHLIKEKRETATLKCYPIPRHDTVYWYQQGPGQDPQFLISFYEKMQSDKGSIPDRFSAQQFSDYHSELNMSSLELGDSALYFCASSPGQGAYEQYFGPGTRLTVT.

This clone appeared a few times. This chain uses TRBV2 with TRBJ2-7, with 10 bases matching TRBD1. Trimming took 1 base from V and 6 from J; bases not matched to a gene: 6. This CDR3 is 15 amino acids long. Germline V gene data show CDR1 as SNHLY and CDR2 as FYNNEI. The CDR3 protein is CASSEGQGASGEQYF. The CDR3 nucleotides are TGTGCCAGCAGTGAAGGACAGGGGGCGAGCGGCGAGCAGTACTTC. Full variable domain (missing parts from reference TRBV2 and TRBJ2-7): EPEVTQTPSHQVTQMGQEVILRCVPISNHLYFYWYRQILGQKVEFLVSFYNNEISEKSEIFDDQFSVERPDGSNFTLKIRSTKLEDSAMYFCASSEGQGASGEQYFGPGTRLTVT.

The chain employs TRBV5-6 and TRBJ2-7, with D possibly being TRBD2 (6 bases). The CDR3 sequence is 13 residues long. Germline V lookup: CDR1 SGHDT, CDR2 YYEEEE. Trimming removed 7 bases at V and 1 base at J, with 12 bases between. The CDR3 here is CASRDGGSYEQYF. The CDR3 nucleotides read TGTGCCAGCCGGGACGGGGGATCCTACGAGCAGTACTTC.

This clone was observed a handful of times. The rearrangement links TRBV9 to TRBJ1-5; 8 nucleotides line up with TRBD1. Germline lookup yields CDR1 SGDLS and CDR2 YYNGEE. The CDR3 extends over 14 amino acids. V shed 3 bases and J 7 bases; nucleotides not matched to a gene: 6. The CDR3 reads CASSGTGGLQPQHF. CDR3 in DNA: TGTGCCAGCAGCGGAACAGGGGGTTTGCAGCCCCAGCATTTT.

The table lists this clone with a count of one. The rearrangement joins TRBV4-1 to TRBJ2-7; no reliable D call. Germline loops: CDR1 MGHRA, CDR2 YSYEKL. The CDR3 is made up of 13 amino acids. Trimming left V 1 base short and J 4 bases short, with 8 bases between. The CDR3 spells CASSQGLSYEQYF. The CDR3, as DNA: TGCGCCAGCAGCCAAGGTCTTTCTTACGAGCAGTACTTC.

This clone was seen just once. The chain is built from TRBV4-2 and TRBJ2-1, with D unresolved. The germline V gene has CDR1 LGHNA and CDR2 YNFKEQ. The CDR3 loop spans 16 amino acids. The V end lost 4 bases, the J end lost 3 bases, and 16 bases lay between the germline ends. DNA of the CDR3: TGTGCCAGCAGCCTAGGTATCGGGTCGAGCTACAATGAGCAGTTCTTC. Protein product: CASSLGIGSSYNEQFF.

The chain joins TRBV4-1 to TRBJ1-1; possible D gene TRBD1, 5 bases. CDR1 and CDR2 (germline): MGHRA, YSYEKL. The CDR3 consists of 15 residues. V was trimmed by 0 bases and J by 5 bases, leaving 13 bases between them. The CDR3 sequence is CASSQDPAGGTEAFF. The CDR3 nucleotides read TGCGCCAGCAGCCAAGACCCCGCGGGGGGAACTGAAGCTTTCTTT.

This clone appeared a single time. This chain links TRBV9 with TRBJ2-3, with TRBD2 matching over 10 bases. Germline V gene sequence: CDR1 SGDLS, CDR2 YYNGEE. The CDR3 is made up of 18 amino acids. V trimming: 3 bases; J trimming: 0 bases; junction bases outside the gene matches: 10. The CDR3 protein is CASSAGGGLAESTDTQYF. CDR3 nucleotides: TGTGCCAGCAGCGCCGGAGGAGGACTAGCGGAGAGCACAGATACGCAGTATTTT.

This chain links TRBV28 with TRBJ2-4, with D tentatively TRBD2 (5 bases). The V gene's germline CDR1 is MDHEN and CDR2 SYDVKM. The CDR3 has 17 amino acids. Trimming took off 5 bases at V and 3 bases at J, with 20 bases between the two ends. This CDR3 reads CASSHPYFGGDKNIQYF. The CDR3 DNA reads TGTGCCAGCAGTCACCCTTACTTTGGAGGAGACAAAAACATTCAGTACTTC.

This clone was seen just once. The rearrangement links TRBV7-9 to TRBJ1-6, with D tentatively TRBD1 (5 bases). V was cut by 2 bases and J by 6 bases, with 14 bases left in between. The length of the CDR3 is 16 residues. CDR1 and CDR2 (germline): SEHNR, FQNEAQ (reference sequence). The CDR3, as DNA: TGTGCCAGCAGCTTAATCCTCCGGGGCCTTAATTCACCCCTCCACTTT. It is translated as CASSLILRGLNSPLHF.

The chain carries TRBV19 and TRBJ2-7, with TRBD1 matching 7 bases. The CDR3 is 13 residues long. Germline assignment: CDR1 LNHDA and CDR2 SQIVND (reference sequence). Germline trimming cut 5 bases from V and 4 bases from J; bases unmatched to any gene: 5. CDR3 residues: CASSPRDSYEQYF. The CDR3 region has the DNA TGTGCCAGTAGTCCCAGGGACAGTTACGAGCAGTACTTC. Drawing the rest from reference TRBV19 and TRBJ2-7, the complete variable domain is DGGITQSPKYLFRKEGQNVTLSCEQNLNHDAMYWYRQDPGQGLRLIYYSQIVNDFQKGDIAEGYSVSREKKESFPLTVTSAQKNPTAFYLCASSPRDSYEQYFGPGTRLTVT.

This rearrangement joins TRBV6-1 to TRBJ2-5; tentatively, D is TRBD2 (7 bases). Trimming removed 11 bases from V and 4 bases from J, with 14 bases in between. Germline V gene lookup returns CDR1 MNHNS and CDR2 SASEGT. The CDR3 runs to 12 residues. The CDR3 sequence is CAGGGARETQYF. The DNA of the CDR3 is TGTGCCGGAGGGGGGGCTCGAGAGACCCAGTACTTC.

As to this clone: At one end the junction does not follow the germline gene, possibly because of a read error. The CDR3 reads CATSERTAESNQPQHF. In nucleotides, the CDR3 is TGTGCCACCAGTGAAAGGACAGCCGAGAGCAATCAGCCCCAGCATTTT. The V call is TRBV2, the J call TRBJ1-5, with D possibly TRBD1 on 6 matching bases. This CDR3 has 16 amino acids. Germline V gene lookup returns CDR1 SNHLY and CDR2 FYNNEI. The variable domain in full, completed from reference TRBV2 and TRBJ1-5, reads EPEVTQTPSHQVTQMGQEVILRCVPISNHLYFYWYRQILGQKVEFLVSFYNNEISEKSEIFDDQFSVERPDGSNFTLKIRSTKLEDSAMYFCATSERTAESNQPQHFGDGTRLSIL.

The rearrangement uses TRBV5-5 and TRBJ1-1; D is undetermined. The CDR3 runs 12 residues. Germline CDR1 SGHKS, CDR2 YYEKEE (reference sequence). Trimming left V 0 bases short and J 11 bases short, with 11 bases between. As DNA, the CDR3 is TGTGCCAGCAGCTTGGACGAGTGGGAGGCTTTCTTT. Encoded protein: CASSLDEWEAFF. The full variable domain, with the rest looked up from reference TRBV5-5 and TRBJ1-1, is DAGVTQSPTHLIKTRGQQVTLRCSPISGHKSVSWYQQVLGQGPQFIFQYYEKEERGRGNFPDRFSARQFPNYSSELNVNALLLGDSALYLCASSLDEWEAFFGQGTRLTVV.

The CDR3 DNA sequence: TGTGCCAGCAGTTACGCAAGCAGTGCCGGACAGGGGATTTTCTTC. Its translation: CASSYASSAGQGIFF. The rearrangement uses TRBV6-5 and TRBJ2-1, with 9 positions matching TRBD1. This CDR3 comprises 15 residues. Germline V gene sequence: CDR1 MNHEY, CDR2 SVGAGI. Trimming took 2 bases from V and 16 from J; bases not matched to a gene: 15.

CDR3 sequence (DNA): TGTGCCAGCAGCGTAGGCGGGCCGAGCTCCTACGAGCAGTACTTC. Residues: CASSVGGPSSYEQYF. This rearrangement joins TRBV9 to TRBJ2-7, with TRBD2 as a possible D gene (5 bases). V was pared by 0 bases and J by 0 bases, with 10 bases between. The V gene's germline CDR1 is SGDLS and CDR2 YYNGEE. This CDR3 comprises 15 residues. Drawing the rest from reference TRBV9 and TRBJ2-7, the complete variable domain is DSGVTQTPKHLITATGQRVTLRCSPRSGDLSVYWYQQSLDQGLQFLIQYYNGEERAKGNILERFSAQQFPDLHSELNLSSLELGDSALYFCASSVGGPSSYEQYFGPGTRLTVT.

This chain's CDR3 is CASSPRGKGEWTEAFF. In nucleotides, the CDR3 is TGTGCCAGCAGTCCGAGGGGCAAGGGAGAATGGACTGAAGCTTTCTTT. This chain links TRBV5-4 with TRBJ1-1; a possible D gene is TRBD1 (5 bases). The CDR3 runs to 16 residues. From germline, CDR1 is SGHNT and CDR2 YYREEE (reference sequence). The V and J ends lost 5 bases and 5 bases respectively, with 22 bases between them.